This TCR beta chain originates from a study of blood T cell repertoires in COVID-19. The overall study: Donors in the United States, Italy and Spain gave samples during acute or convalescent COVID-19.

Cohorts were determined from participant-reported clinical history. Germline V CDR1 and CDR2: SGHRS, YFSETQ. The V segment lost 5 bases and the J segment 5 bases; nucleotides outside the gene matches: 10. This CDR3 region has 16 residues. In the authors' methods: Scientists estimated how many nucleated cells there were by amplifying reference gene primers. Method: immunoSEQ multiplex PCR; TCRdb's copy keeps in-frame clones and lacks some. D and trimming were read from the DNA, whereas the V and J calls and clone size are those reported in that table. The sample contains about 180,000 clones, approximately 85% of which appear only once.

The receptor's source is a woman in her 30s who had recovered from COVID-19. Material: PBMCs or T cells enriched from blood (not recorded which). The chain has TRBV5-1 and TRBJ2-5, with 12 nucleotides matching TRBD2. CDR3 bases: TGCGCCAGCAGACCGACTAGCGGGAGTGGGATGGAGACCCAGTACTTC. This translates into CASRPTSGSGMETQYF.